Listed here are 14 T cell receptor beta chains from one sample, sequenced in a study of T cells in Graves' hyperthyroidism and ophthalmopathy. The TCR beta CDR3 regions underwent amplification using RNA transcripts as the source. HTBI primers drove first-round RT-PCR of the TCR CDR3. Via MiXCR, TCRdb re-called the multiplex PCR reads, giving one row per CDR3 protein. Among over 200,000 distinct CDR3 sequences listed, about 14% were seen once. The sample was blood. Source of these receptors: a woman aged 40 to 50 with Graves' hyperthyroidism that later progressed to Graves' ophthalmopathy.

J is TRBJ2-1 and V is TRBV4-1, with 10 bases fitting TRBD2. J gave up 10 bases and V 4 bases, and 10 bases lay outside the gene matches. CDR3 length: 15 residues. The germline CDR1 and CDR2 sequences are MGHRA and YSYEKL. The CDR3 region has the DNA TGCGCCAGCAGCCGGTTCGGGACTAGCGACCGGGAGCAGTTCTTC. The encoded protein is CASSRFGTSDREQFF.

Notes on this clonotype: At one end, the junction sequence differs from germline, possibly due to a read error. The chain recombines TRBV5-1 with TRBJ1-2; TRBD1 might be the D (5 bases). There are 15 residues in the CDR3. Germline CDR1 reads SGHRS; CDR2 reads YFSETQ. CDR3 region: CASSLGGRGANGYIF. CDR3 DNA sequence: TGCGCCAGCAGCTTGGGGGGGAGGGGCGCCAATGGCTACATCTTC.

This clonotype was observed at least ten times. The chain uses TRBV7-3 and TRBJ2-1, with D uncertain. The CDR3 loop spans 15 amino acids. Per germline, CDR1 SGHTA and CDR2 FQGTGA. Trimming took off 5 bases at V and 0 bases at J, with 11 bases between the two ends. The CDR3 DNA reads TGTGCCAGCAGCCCTATCTACAGCTCCTACAATGAGCAGTTCTTC. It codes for CASSPIYSSYNEQFF. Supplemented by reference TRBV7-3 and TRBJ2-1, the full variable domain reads GAGVSQTPSNKVTEKGKYVELRCDPISGHTALYWYRQSLGQGPEFLIYFQGTGAADDSGLPNDRFFAVRPEGSVSTLKIQRTERGDSAVYLCASSPIYSSYNEQFFGPGTRLTVL.

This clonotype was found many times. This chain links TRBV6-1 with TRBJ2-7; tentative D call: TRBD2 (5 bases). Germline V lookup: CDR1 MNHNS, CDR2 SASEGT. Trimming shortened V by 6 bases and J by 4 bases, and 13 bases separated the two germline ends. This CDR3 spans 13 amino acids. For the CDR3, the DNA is TGTGCCAGCAGGGATGACGGGGAATACGAGCAGTACTTC. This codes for CASRDDGEYEQYF.

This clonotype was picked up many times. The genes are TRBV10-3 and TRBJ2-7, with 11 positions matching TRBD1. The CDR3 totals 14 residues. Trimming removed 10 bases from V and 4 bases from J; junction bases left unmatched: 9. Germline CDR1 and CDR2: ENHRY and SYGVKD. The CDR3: CATWADRGQYEQYF. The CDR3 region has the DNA TGTGCCACCTGGGCGGACAGGGGGCAGTACGAGCAGTACTTC.

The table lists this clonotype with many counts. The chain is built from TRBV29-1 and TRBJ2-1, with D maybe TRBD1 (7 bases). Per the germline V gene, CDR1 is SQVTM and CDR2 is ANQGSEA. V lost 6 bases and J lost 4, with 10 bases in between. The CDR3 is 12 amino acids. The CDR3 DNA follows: TGCAGCGTGGGGGGACAGTACAATGAGCAGTTCTTC. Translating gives CSVGGQYNEQFF.

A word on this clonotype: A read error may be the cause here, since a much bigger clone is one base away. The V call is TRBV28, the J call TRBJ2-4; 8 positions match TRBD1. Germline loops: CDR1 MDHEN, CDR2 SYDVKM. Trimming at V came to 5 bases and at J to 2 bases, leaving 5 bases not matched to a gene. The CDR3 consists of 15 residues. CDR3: CASSAGGKTKNIQYF. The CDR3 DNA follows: TGTGCCAGCAGTGCAGGGGGCAAGACCAAAAACATTCAGTACTTC.

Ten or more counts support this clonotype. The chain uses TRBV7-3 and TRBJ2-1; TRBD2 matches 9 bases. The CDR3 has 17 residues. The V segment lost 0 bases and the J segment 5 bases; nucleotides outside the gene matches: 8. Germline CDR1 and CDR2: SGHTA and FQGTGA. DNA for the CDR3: TGTGCCAGCAGCTTAACGGTTAGCGGGAGCATCAACAATGAGCAGTTCTTC. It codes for CASSLTVSGSINNEQFF.

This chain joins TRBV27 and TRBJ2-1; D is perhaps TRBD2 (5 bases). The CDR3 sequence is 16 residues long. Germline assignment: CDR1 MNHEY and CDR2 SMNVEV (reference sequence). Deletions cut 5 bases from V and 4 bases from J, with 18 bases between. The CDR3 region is CASSPPLRAVYNEQFF. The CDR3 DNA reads TGTGCCAGCAGTCCGCCTTTGAGGGCCGTATACAATGAGCAGTTCTTC.

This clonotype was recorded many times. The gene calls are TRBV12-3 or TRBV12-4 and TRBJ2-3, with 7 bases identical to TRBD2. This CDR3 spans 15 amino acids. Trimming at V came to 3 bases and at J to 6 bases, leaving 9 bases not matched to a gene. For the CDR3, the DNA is TGTGCCAGCAGTTTTTATGAGGGAGGGAGTGATACGCAGTATTTT. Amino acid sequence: CASSFYEGGSDTQYF.

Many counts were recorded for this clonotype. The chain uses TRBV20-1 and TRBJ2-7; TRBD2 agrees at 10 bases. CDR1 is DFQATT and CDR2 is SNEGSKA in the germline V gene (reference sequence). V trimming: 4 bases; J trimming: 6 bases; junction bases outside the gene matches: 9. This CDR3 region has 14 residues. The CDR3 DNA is TGCAGTGCTACCCGCCTAAGCGGGAGGGCCGAGCAGTACTTC. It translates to CSATRLSGRAEQYF.

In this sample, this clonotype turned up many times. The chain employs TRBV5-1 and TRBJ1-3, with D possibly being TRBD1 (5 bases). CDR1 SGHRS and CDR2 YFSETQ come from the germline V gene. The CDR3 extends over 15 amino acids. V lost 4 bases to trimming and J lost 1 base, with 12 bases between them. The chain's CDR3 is CASSQTGASGNTIYF. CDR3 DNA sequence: TGCGCCAGCAGCCAAACAGGAGCTTCTGGAAACACCATATATTTT.

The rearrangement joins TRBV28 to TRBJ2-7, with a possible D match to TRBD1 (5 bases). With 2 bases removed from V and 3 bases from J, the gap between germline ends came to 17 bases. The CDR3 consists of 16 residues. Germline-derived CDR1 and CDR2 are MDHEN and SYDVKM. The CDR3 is CASSLVRTPSHYEQYF. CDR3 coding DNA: TGTGCCAGCAGTTTAGTACGGACACCGAGCCACTACGAGCAGTACTTC.

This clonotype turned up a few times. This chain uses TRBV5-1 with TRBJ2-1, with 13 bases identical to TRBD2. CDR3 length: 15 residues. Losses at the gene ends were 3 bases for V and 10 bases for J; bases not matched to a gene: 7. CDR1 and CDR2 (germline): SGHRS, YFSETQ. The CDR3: CASSYGTSGTSEQFF. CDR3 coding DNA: TGCGCCAGCAGCTATGGGACTAGCGGGACCTCAGAGCAGTTCTTC.